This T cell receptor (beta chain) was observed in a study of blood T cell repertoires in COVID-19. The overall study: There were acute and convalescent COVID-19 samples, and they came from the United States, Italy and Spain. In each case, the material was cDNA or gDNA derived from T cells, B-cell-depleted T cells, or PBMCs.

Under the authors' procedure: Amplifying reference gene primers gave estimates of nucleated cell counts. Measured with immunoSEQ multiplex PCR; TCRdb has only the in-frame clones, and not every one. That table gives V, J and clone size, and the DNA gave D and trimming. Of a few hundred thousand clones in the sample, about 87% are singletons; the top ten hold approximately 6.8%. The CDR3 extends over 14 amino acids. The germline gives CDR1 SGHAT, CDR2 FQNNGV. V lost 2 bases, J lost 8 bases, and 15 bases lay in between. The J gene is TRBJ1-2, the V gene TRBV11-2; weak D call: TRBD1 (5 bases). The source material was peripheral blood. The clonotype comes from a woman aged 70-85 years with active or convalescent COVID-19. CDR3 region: CASSLRLGTGGYTF. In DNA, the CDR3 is TGTGCCAGCAGCTTAAGATTAGGGACTGGCGGCTACACCTTC.